This entry lists 21 T cell receptor beta chains sequenced from one sample in a study of PD-1 blockade in classical Hodgkin lymphoma (dated by TCRdb to between 2020 and 2021). Read against the paper, the sample's time point label means: cycle 1 day 1 (C1D1), immediately before nivolumab initiation. Relapse after autologous stem cell transplantation had occurred in all trial patients, and cohorts A, B and C were distinguished by prior brentuximab vedotin exposure. The library was made by the immunoSEQ multiplex PCR assay. This immuneACCESS table, as held by TCRdb, lists in-frame sequences with V and J called but not all clones. Of the missing ones, under half trace to an unresolved V gene in checked studies; the others have no known cause. For this sample the table gives 45,000 to 55,000 clones, of which more than 65% were detected only once. The ten largest clones capture roughly 16% of the sample.

Sequencing was performed on peripheral blood mononuclear cells (PBMCs), taken at baseline. These receptors were collected from a human donor with classical Hodgkin lymphoma.

This rearrangement joins TRBV11-3 to TRBJ2-2, with TRBD1 identical over 8 bases. Per germline, CDR1 SGHNT and CDR2 YENEEA. The CDR3 runs to 15 residues. With V trimmed by 4 bases and J by 6 bases, 7 bases remained unmatched. CDR3 region: CASSWTGRRAGELFF. The CDR3, as DNA: TGTGCCAGCAGCTGGACAGGGCGAAGGGCCGGGGAGCTGTTTTTT.

This clone occurred a few times. CDR3 bases: TGTGCCAGCAGTTCCGGGACAGGGCACTACGAGCAGTACTTC. Residues: CASSSGTGHYEQYF. The V gene is TRBV7-7, the J gene TRBJ2-7; 9 bases are a match to TRBD1. Per the germline V gene, CDR1 is SSHAT and CDR2 is FNYEAQ (reference sequence). V lost 6 bases and J lost 3; bases outside the gene matches: 6. The CDR3 extends over 14 amino acids.

This chain uses TRBV6-5 with TRBJ1-1, with a possible D match to TRBD1 (6 bases). The CDR3 totals 15 residues. Germline-derived CDR1 and CDR2 are MNHEY and SVGAGI. V lost 6 bases and J 5 bases, leaving 19 bases between the germline ends. CDR3 in amino acids: CASSRLGGLRTEAFF. As DNA, the CDR3 is TGTGCCAGCAGCCGGTTAGGGGGGCTGAGAACTGAAGCTTTCTTT.

This rearrangement joins TRBV7-2 to TRBJ1-1; D gene unclear. The germline V gene has CDR1 SGHTA and CDR2 FQGNSA. Trimming cost V 7 bases and J 3 bases, with 12 bases left between them. The CDR3 spans 13 residues. In DNA form, the CDR3 reads TGTGCCAGCACCCCCAGAGAGTACACTGAAGCTTTCTTT. Amino acids: CASTPREYTEAFF.

The chain is built from TRBV5-1 and TRBJ1-2; the D gene is possibly TRBD1 (5 bases). Deletions cut 6 bases from V and 2 bases from J, with 11 bases between. The CDR3 runs to 13 residues. In germline, CDR1 is SGHRS, CDR2 YFSETQ. The CDR3 protein is CASNPQGNYGYTF. The CDR3 DNA reads as TGCGCCAGCAACCCGCAGGGCAACTATGGCTACACCTTC.

The chain carries TRBV5-6 and TRBJ1-2, with unresolved D. From germline, CDR1 is SGHDT and CDR2 YYEEEE. The CDR3 runs to 13 residues. The ends were cut back, 4 bases at V and 2 bases at J, with 9 bases in the middle. The CDR3 is CASSPDRNYGYTF. CDR3 DNA: TGTGCCAGCAGCCCCGACCGAAACTATGGCTACACCTTC.

This clone occurred a few times. Other nucleotide sequences from this sample produce the same CDR3. CDR3 loop: CAWNRGAETQYF. The CDR3 region has the DNA TGTGCCTGGAATCGGGGAGCGGAGACCCAGTACTTC. The chain links TRBV30 to TRBJ2-5; tentatively, D is TRBD2 (5 bases). Per germline, CDR1 GTSNPN and CDR2 SVGIG (reference sequence). This CDR3 contains 12 residues. With 4 bases removed from V and 5 bases from J, the gap between germline ends came to 11 bases.

This rearrangement joins TRBV7-7 to TRBJ2-1, with 7 bases that match TRBD2. The germline V gene encodes CDR1 SSHAT and CDR2 FNYEAQ (reference sequence). The length of the CDR3 is 14 residues. After removal of 1 base from V and 10 bases from J, the junction contained 7 bases not matched to a gene. CDR3 nucleotide sequence: TGTGCCAGCAGCTTAGGTACAGGAGCGGGGGAGCAGTTCTTC. Protein: CASSLGTGAGEQFF.

The rearrangement uses TRBV30 and TRBJ2-2; D gene unclear. Trimming pared 3 bases from V and 7 bases from J, leaving 9 bases between. The germline gives CDR1 GTSNPN, CDR2 SVGIG (reference sequence). The CDR3 spans 12 residues. DNA for the CDR3: TGTGCCTGGAGCTGGGGATACGGGGAGCTGTTTTTT. It specifies CAWSWGYGELFF.

V gene TRBV29-1 combines with J gene TRBJ1-1, with D unclear. The CDR3 consists of 10 residues. Trimming stripped 7 bases from V and 1 base from J, with 4 bases between. The germline CDR1 and CDR2 sequences are SQVTM and ANQGSEA. CDR3 sequence (DNA): TGCAGCGCTACGAACACTGAAGCTTTCTTT. Protein sequence: CSATNTEAFF.

V and J are TRBV7-8 and TRBJ2-3; TRBD2 matches 10 bases. The CDR3 extends over 17 amino acids. The germline V gene encodes CDR1 SGHVS and CDR2 FQNEAQ. After removal of 0 bases from V and 6 bases from J, the junction contained 9 bases not matched to a gene. Written as DNA, the CDR3 is TGTGCCAGCAGCTTAGCGTCTAGCGGGAGACTCATGGATACGCAGTATTTT. It specifies CASSLASSGRLMDTQYF.

The chain uses TRBV2 and TRBJ1-5; 7 bases line up with TRBD1. The ends lost 7 bases at V and 7 bases at J; junction bases unmatched: 7. The CDR3 runs 13 residues. Germline CDR1 SNHLY, CDR2 FYNNEI. The CDR3 region is CASNQGDQQPQHF. The CDR3 DNA follows: TGTGCCAGCAACCAGGGGGATCAGCAGCCCCAGCATTTT. Drawing the rest from reference TRBV2 and TRBJ1-5, the complete variable domain is EPEVTQTPSHQVTQMGQEVILRCVPISNHLYFYWYRQILGQKVEFLVSFYNNEISEKSEIFDDQFSVERPDGSNFTLKIRSTKLEDSAMYFCASNQGDQQPQHFGDGTRLSIL.

The chain couples TRBV11-2 to TRBJ2-2; D remains unclear. Germline V gene data show CDR1 as SGHAT and CDR2 as FQNNGV. The CDR3 length is 13 residues. V was trimmed by 0 bases and J by 5 bases, leaving 4 bases between them. The CDR3 protein is CASSLERTGELFF. For the CDR3, the DNA is TGTGCCAGCAGCTTAGAGAGAACCGGGGAGCTGTTTTTT. Full variable domain (missing parts from reference TRBV11-2 and TRBJ2-2): EAGVAQSPRYKIIEKRQSVAFWCNPISGHATLYWYQQILGQGPKLLIQFQNNGVVDDSQLPKDRFSAERLKGVDSTLKIQPAKLEDSAVYLCASSLERTGELFFGEGSRLTVL.

The chain has TRBV7-2 and TRBJ2-2; 10 nucleotides agree with TRBD2. The CDR3 sequence is 16 residues long. CDR1 is SGHTA and CDR2 is FQGNSA in the germline V gene. The J segment lost 0 bases and the V segment lost 4 bases, leaving 2 bases of the junction unmatched. The CDR3: CASSSGLAANTGELFF. As DNA, the CDR3 is TGTGCCAGCAGCTCTGGACTAGCGGCGAACACCGGGGAGCTGTTTTTT. The entire variable domain, with the rest obtained from reference TRBV7-2 and TRBJ2-2, is as follows: GAGVSQSPSNKVTEKGKDVELRCDPISGHTALYWYRQSLGQGLEFLIYFQGNSAPDKSGLPSDRFSAERTGGSVSTLTIQRTQQEDSAVYLCASSSGLAANTGELFFGEGSRLTVL.

The genes are TRBV27 and TRBJ2-7, with D tentatively TRBD2 (5 bases). The CDR3 is made up of 16 amino acids. The V gene lost 6 bases and the J gene lost 3 bases, with 21 bases spanning the gap. Germline-derived CDR1 and CDR2 are MNHEY and SMNVEV (reference sequence). The CDR3 DNA sequence: TGTGCCAGCAGCCACCTCGGGGTTCCTGGAGTCTACGAGCAGTACTTC. It specifies CASSHLGVPGVYEQYF.

The chain recombines TRBV6-5 with TRBJ2-5; D gene uncertain. This CDR3 is built from 14 residues. The germline V and J ends were trimmed by 0 bases and 4 bases, with 9 bases remaining between them. Germline loops: CDR1 MNHEY, CDR2 SVGAGI. The CDR3 sequence: CASSYSPWAETQYF. For the CDR3, the DNA is TGTGCCAGCAGTTACTCCCCGTGGGCAGAGACCCAGTACTTC.

The chain recombines TRBV7-9 with TRBJ2-7; D unclear. The CDR3 runs 15 residues. The germline gives CDR1 SEHNR, CDR2 FQNEAQ (reference sequence). Trimming cost V 0 bases and J 2 bases, with 11 bases left between them. The chain's CDR3 is CASSLAAGKTYEQYF. CDR3 bases: TGTGCCAGCAGCTTAGCGGCAGGCAAGACCTACGAGCAGTACTTC.

This rearrangement joins TRBV2 to TRBJ1-1, with a tentative D call TRBD1 (5 bases). Germline V gives CDR1 SNHLY, CDR2 FYNNEI. Trimming took 0 bases from V and 8 from J, leaving 16 bases between them. The CDR3 has 15 amino acids. The CDR3: CASSEARTGSGEAFF. The CDR3 coding sequence is TGTGCCAGCAGTGAAGCGCGCACAGGAAGTGGGGAAGCTTTCTTT.

This clone was seen only once. The genes are TRBV13 and TRBJ2-7, with D perhaps TRBD1 or TRBD2 (5 bases each). The CDR3 runs 15 residues. Trimming took 5 bases from V and 9 from J, leaving 23 bases between them. Germline V gene data show CDR1 as PRHDT and CDR2 as FYEKMQ (reference sequence). CDR3 in amino acids: CASSKRGLGGTGQYF. The CDR3 nucleotides read TGTGCCAGCAGCAAGAGGGGCCTCGGTGGAACTGGGCAGTACTTC.

The V and J genes are TRBV6-4 and TRBJ2-2; D unresolved. The germline V gene has CDR1 MRHNA and CDR2 SNTAGT. The length of the CDR3 is 13 residues. V was trimmed by 2 bases and J by 5 bases, leaving 6 bases between them. The DNA for the CDR3 is TGTGCCAGCAGTGACACCATAACCGGGGAGCTGTTTTTT. Encoded protein: CASSDTITGELFF.

The chain joins TRBV5-1 to TRBJ1-1; TRBD1 aligns across 9 bases. There are 15 residues in the CDR3. V was pared by 6 bases and J by 4 bases, with 10 bases of the junction left unmatched. Germline CDR1 and CDR2: SGHRS and YFSETQ. The CDR3: CASTDTGGWFTEAFF. The CDR3 DNA reads TGCGCCAGCACTGATACAGGGGGCTGGTTCACTGAAGCTTTCTTT. Variable domain in full (rest from reference TRBV5-1 and TRBJ1-1): KAGVTQTPRYLIKTRGQQVTLSCSPISGHRSVSWYQQTPGQGLQFLFEYFSETQRNKGNFPGRFSGRQFSNSRSEMNVSTLELGDSALYLCASTDTGGWFTEAFFGQGTRLTVV.